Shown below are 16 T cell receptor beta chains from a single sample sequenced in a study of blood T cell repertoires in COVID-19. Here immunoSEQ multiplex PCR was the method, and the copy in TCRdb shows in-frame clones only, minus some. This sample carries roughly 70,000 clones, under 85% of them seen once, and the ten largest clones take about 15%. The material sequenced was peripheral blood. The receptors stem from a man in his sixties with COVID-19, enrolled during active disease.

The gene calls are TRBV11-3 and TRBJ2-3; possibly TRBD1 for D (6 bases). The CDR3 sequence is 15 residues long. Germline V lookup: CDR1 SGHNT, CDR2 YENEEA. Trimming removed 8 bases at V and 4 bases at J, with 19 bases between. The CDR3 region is CASGPFGTNSDTQYF. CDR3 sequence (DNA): TGTGCCAGCGGCCCATTCGGGACAAACTCAGATACGCAGTATTTT.

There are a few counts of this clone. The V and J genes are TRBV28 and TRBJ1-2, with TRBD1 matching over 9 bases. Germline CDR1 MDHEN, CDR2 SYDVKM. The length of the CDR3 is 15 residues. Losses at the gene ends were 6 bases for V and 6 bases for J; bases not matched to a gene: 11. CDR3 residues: CASSPGQGYRNGYTF. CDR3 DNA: TGTGCCAGCAGCCCGGGACAGGGTTACAGGAATGGCTACACCTTC.

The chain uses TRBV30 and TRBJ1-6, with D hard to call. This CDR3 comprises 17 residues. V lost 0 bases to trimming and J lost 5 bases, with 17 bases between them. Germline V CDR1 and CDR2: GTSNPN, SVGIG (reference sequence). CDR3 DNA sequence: TGTGCCTGGAGTGTTAAATTCTCGTGGAGACATAATTCACCCCTCCACTTT. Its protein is CAWSVKFSWRHNSPLHF.

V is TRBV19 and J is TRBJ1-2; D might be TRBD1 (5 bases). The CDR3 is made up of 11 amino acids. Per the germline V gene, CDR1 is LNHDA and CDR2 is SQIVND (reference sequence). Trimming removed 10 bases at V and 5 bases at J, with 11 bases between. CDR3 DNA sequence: TGTGCCACAAACCCAGGGTATGGCTACACCTTC. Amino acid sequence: CATNPGYGYTF.

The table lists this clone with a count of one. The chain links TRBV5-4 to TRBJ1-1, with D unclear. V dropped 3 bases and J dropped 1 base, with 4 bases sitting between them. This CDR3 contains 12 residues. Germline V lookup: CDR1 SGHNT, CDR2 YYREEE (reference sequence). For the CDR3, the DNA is TGTGCCAGCAGCTCGCGGAACACTGAAGCTTTCTTT. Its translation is CASSSRNTEAFF. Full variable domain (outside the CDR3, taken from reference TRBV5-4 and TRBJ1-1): ETGVTQSPTHLIKTRGQQVTLRCSSQSGHNTVSWYQQALGQGPQFIFQYYREEENGRGNFPPRFSGLQFPNYSSELNVNALELDDSALYLCASSSRNTEAFFGQGTRLTVV.

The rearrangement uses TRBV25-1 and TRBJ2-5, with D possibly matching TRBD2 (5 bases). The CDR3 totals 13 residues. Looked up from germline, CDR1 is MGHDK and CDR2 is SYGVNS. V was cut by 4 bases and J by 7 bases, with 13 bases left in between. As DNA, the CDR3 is TGTGCCAGCAGTGGATGGCGGGCGGGGACCCAGTACTTC. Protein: CASSGWRAGTQYF.

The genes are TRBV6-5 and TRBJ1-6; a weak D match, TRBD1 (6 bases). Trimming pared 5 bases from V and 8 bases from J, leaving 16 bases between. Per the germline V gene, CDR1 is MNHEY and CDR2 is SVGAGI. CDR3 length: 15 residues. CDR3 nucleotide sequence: TGTGCCAGCAGTCGGGGGGGGGCGCCGGATTCACCCCTCCACTTT. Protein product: CASSRGGAPDSPLHF.

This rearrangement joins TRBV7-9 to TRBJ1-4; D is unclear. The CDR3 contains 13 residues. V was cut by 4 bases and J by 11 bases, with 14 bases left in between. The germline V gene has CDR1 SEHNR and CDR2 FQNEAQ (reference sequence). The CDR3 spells CASSSDPRVKLFF. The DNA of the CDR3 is TGTGCCAGCAGCTCGGACCCGCGGGTCAAACTGTTTTTT.

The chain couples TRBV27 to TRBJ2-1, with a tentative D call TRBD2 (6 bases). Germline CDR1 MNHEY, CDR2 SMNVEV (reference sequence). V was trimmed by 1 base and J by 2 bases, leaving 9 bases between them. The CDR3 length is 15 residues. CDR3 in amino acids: CASSLFGSTYNEQFF. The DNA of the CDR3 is TGTGCCAGCAGTTTATTCGGGAGTACCTACAATGAGCAGTTCTTC.

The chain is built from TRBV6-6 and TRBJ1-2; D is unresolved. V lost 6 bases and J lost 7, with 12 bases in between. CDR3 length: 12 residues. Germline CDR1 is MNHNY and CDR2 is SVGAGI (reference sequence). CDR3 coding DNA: TGTGCCAGCAGCCTCTCCCTTTCTGGCTACACCTTC. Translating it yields CASSLSLSGYTF.

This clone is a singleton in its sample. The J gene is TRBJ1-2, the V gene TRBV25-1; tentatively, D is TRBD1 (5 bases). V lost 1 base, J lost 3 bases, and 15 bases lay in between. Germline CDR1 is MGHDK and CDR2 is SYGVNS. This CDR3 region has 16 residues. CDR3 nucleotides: TGTGCCAGCAGTGAATCGGCAAGGGGCGCTCACTATGGCTACACCTTC. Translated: CASSESARGAHYGYTF.

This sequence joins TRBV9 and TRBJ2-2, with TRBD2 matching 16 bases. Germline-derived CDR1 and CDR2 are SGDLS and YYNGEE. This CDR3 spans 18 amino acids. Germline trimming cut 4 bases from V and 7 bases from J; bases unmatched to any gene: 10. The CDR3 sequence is CASSPRGLAGGPGGELFF. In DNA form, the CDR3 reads TGTGCCAGCAGCCCCCGGGGACTAGCGGGAGGGCCGGGCGGGGAGCTGTTTTTT.

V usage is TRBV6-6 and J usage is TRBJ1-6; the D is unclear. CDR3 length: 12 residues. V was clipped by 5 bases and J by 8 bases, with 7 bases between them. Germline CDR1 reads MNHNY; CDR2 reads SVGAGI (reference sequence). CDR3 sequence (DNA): TGTGCCAGCAGTAGAGCGGATTCACCCCTCCACTTT. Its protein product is CASSRADSPLHF.

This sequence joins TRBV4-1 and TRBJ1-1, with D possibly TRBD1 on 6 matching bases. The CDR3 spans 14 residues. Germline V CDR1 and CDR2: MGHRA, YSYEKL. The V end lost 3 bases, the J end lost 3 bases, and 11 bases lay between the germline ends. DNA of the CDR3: TGCGCCAGCAGCCATGGGGGCTGGGACACTGAAGCTTTCTTT. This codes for CASSHGGWDTEAFF.

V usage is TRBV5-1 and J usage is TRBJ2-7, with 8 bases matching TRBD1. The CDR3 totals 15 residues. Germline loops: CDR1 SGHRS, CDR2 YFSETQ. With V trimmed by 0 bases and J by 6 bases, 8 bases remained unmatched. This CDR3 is CASSLEAGGLGEQYF. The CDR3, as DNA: TGCGCCAGCAGCTTGGAGGCAGGGGGCTTAGGCGAGCAGTACTTC.

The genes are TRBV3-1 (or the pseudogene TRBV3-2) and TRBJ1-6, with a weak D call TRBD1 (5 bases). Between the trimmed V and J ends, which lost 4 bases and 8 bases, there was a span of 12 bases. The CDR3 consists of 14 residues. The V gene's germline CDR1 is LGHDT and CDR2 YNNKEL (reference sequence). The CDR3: CASSLQAGDSPLHF. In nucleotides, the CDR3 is TGTGCCAGCAGCCTTCAGGCGGGGGATTCACCCCTCCACTTT.